This T cell receptor beta chain comes out of a study of shared clonotypes between healthy human individuals. Overall study findings and caveats: All-four-donor shared clonotypes had higher generation probabilities than non-shared clonotypes did. Sampling covered nothing but blood. Tissue TCR repertoires likely differ from those found in blood.

CD8 cells regarded as naive lacked CD45RO, were positively chosen for CCR7, and omitted terminally differentiated effector memory CD45RA+ cells. Here immunoSEQ multiplex PCR was the method, and the copy in TCRdb shows in-frame clones only, minus some. The sample holds more than 2 million clones, approximately 94% seen once. The CDR3 spans 15 residues. Germline V gene lookup returns CDR1 SGHVS and CDR2 FNYEAQ. Unmatched junction bases numbered 8, after V lost 4 bases and J lost 5 bases. About this clone itself: Its target is not known.

The specimen was naive CD8+ T cells sorted from blood. The rearrangement links TRBV7-6 to TRBJ2-3; 8 bases match TRBD2. This TCR was sampled from a man younger than 35 in good health. The DNA of the CDR3 is TGTGCCAGCAGCTCCGACCTAACTAGCGGAGATACGCAGTATTTT. This encodes CASSSDLTSGDTQYF. The full variable domain, with the rest looked up from reference TRBV7-6 and TRBJ2-3, is GAGVSQSPRYKVTKRGQDVALRCDPISGHVSLYWYRQALGQGPEFLTYFNYEAQQDKSGLPNDRFSAERPEGSISTLTIQRTEQRDSAMYRCASSSDLTSGDTQYFGPGTRLTVL.